The clone carrying this T cell receptor beta chain came up a few times. TCRdb independently ran MiXCR on the RT-PCR reads; one entry per CDR3 protein. The table shows around 700,000 distinct CDR3 sequences, with 13% to 15% occurring only once. The CDR3 sequence is 11 residues long. Looked up from germline, CDR1 is WSHSY and CDR2 is SAAADI. V shed 7 bases and J shed 3 bases, with 6 bases lying between them. The sequenced material came from memory CD4+ T cells from blood. This clonotype originated in a female donor in good health, serving as a healthy control. The V gene is TRBV10-2, the J gene TRBJ1-1, with unresolved D. DNA for the CDR3: TGCGCCAGCATGAGGGACACTGAAGCTTTCTTT. Translation gives CASMRDTEAFF.